The present T cell receptor beta chain was sequenced within a study of spatial heterogeneity in lung cancer. Time point in this sample: sample taken at primary tumor resection. Whole RNA from tumor, nontumor lung or frozen PBMC was sequenced unsorted. Trimming cost V 0 bases and J 7 bases, with 6 bases left between them. The CDR3 is 12 amino acids. The germline gives CDR1 SGHDN, CDR2 FVKESK. TCRdb recomputed calls from the 5' RACE reads with MiXCR, one row per CDR3 protein. Found here are tens of thousands of distinct CDR3 sequences, approximately 12% of them singletons; the top ten hold over 40%. This TCR came from a male donor with early-stage non-small cell lung cancer. The V and J genes are TRBV14 and TRBJ2-5, with D unclear. The sample here was PBMCs, taken at surgery. The CDR3 reads CASSQDLGTQYF. The CDR3 DNA follows: TGTGCCAGCAGCCAAGATTTGGGGACCCAGTACTTC.